This is a list of T cell receptor beta chains from one sample in a study of cytomegalovirus exposure and HLA in healthy donors. The assay was immunoSEQ multiplex PCR, and TCRdb's table has in-frame clones only and misses some. The sample consists of some 91,000 clones, around 64% of them appearing once. The sample comprised PBMCs. Receptors originate from a human donor in good health. Both conserved end residues are part of each CDR3. A D gene is named only where the DNA matches it firmly. Rows may omit the clone size; those that give it use once, few, many or a size class.

clone size	D gene	V gene	J gene	CDR3 DNA	CDR3 protein
once	TRBD2	TRBV4-3	TRBJ2-1	TGCGCCAGCAGCCATCGGGGTAGCGGGGGGTTATCCTACAATGAGCAGTTCTTC	CASSHRGSGGLSYNEQFF
-	-	TRBV5-6	TRBJ1-2	TGTGCCAGCAGCAGACCGGGAAGAAGGGGCTACACCTTC	CASSRPGRRGYTF
-	TRBD2	TRBV2	TRBJ2-7	TGTGCCAGCAGCGGGACTAAAACCTACGAGCAGTACTTC	CASSGTKTYEQYF
-	TRBD1	TRBV30	TRBJ2-7	TGTGCCTGGAGTTCCCGGACAGGGTTGAGCGAGCAGTACTTC	CAWSSRTGLSEQYF
few	-	TRBV19	TRBJ2-7	TGTGCCAGTAGTATAAACAGCTTCTACGAGCAGTACTTC	CASSINSFYEQYF
once	-	TRBV7-9	TRBJ2-5	TGTGCCAGCAGCTTAGCACTAGGAGGAGGCCAACAGACCCAGTACTTC	CASSLALGGGQQTQYF
-	TRBD1	TRBV18	TRBJ2-2	TGTGCCAGCTCACTCTTATCGGGACAGGGGACGGAGTACACCGGGGAGCTGTTTTTT	CASSLLSGQGTEYTGELFF
-	-	TRBV19	TRBJ1-2	TGTGCCAGTAGTCGCCGGGACATTCTTTTCTATGGCTACACCTTC	CASSRRDILFYGYTF
-	-	TRBV6-5	TRBJ2-3	TGTGCCAGCAGTTCACCGACGAGGTCTAGCACAGATACGCAGTATTTT	CASSSPTRSSTDTQYF
few	TRBD1	TRBV25-1	TRBJ1-2	TGTGCCAGCAGTGAGCAACAGGGGGCTCACTATGGCTACACCTTC	CASSEQQGAHYGYTF
-	TRBD1	TRBV4-2	TRBJ2-1	TGTGCCAGCAGCCCGGGCGGGACAGGGATTGATGAGCAGTTCTTC	CASSPGGTGIDEQFF
-	-	TRBV5-1	TRBJ1-1	TGCGCCAGCAGCGCCAGTGGGGGGGACACTGAAGCTTTCTTT	CASSASGGDTEAFF
-	TRBD1	TRBV4-3	TRBJ2-3	TGCGCCAGCAGCCAAGATTCCAGGGGGCCCACAGATACGCAGTATTTT	CASSQDSRGPTDTQYF
-	TRBD2	TRBV7-8	TRBJ2-1	TGTGCCAGCAGCCCGCGCTGGACTAGCGGGGGAAGCTCCTACAATGAGCAGTTCTTC	CASSPRWTSGGSSYNEQFF
-	-	TRBV18	TRBJ2-7	TGTGCCAGCTCCCCCACTGGTCCCTACGAGCAGTACTTC	CASSPTGPYEQYF
-	TRBD2	TRBV5-1	TRBJ2-1	TGCGCCAGCAGCTTAGGGACTAGCGGGGGGTTAGATGAGCAGTTCTTC	CASSLGTSGGLDEQFF
-	TRBD2	TRBV5-4	TRBJ2-1	TGTGCCAGCAGCTTGTTAAAAGCTAGCGGGGGGGCTGATTTCCATGAGCAGTTCTTC	CASSLLKASGGADFHEQFF
few	TRBD2	TRBV11-3	TRBJ2-3	TGTGCCAGCAGCTTAGATGTTCGGTTAGCGGGGACAGATACGCAGTATTTT	CASSLDVRLAGTDTQYF
few	-	TRBV28	TRBJ1-2	TGTGCCAGCAGTCCTGGACAGCCCCAACTCTATGGCTACACCTTC	CASSPGQPQLYGYTF
-	TRBD2	TRBV7-8	TRBJ2-1	TGTGCCAGCAGCCTCTGGACTAGCCCCAATGAGCAGTTCTTC	CASSLWTSPNEQFF
-	-	TRBV19	TRBJ2-7	TGTGCCAGTAGTGGTACAGGGTCCTCCTACGAGCAGTACTTC	CASSGTGSSYEQYF
-	-	TRBV7-8	TRBJ1-2	TGTGCCAGCAGCTTAGGAGCTAACTATGGCTACACCTTC	CASSLGANYGYTF
-	TRBD1	TRBV6-1	TRBJ1-2	TGTGCCAGCAGCTCCCCGACAGGGCCGTCCTATGGCTACACCTTC	CASSSPTGPSYGYTF
-	-	TRBV9	TRBJ2-3	TGTGCCAGCAGGTCACCTCAGGGTACGCAGTATTTT	CASRSPQGTQYF
-	-	TRBV7-8	TRBJ1-5	TGTGCCAGCAGCTTCTCACATAGCAATCAGCCCCAGCATTTT	CASSFSHSNQPQHF
-	TRBD1	TRBV6-5	TRBJ2-7	TGTGCCAGCAGTTCGGTGACAGGGAAAGGGGACGAGCAGTACTTC	CASSSVTGKGDEQYF
-	TRBD1	TRBV7-8	TRBJ1-5	TGTGCCAGCAGCACGGACAGGGGAGGAAATCAGCCCCAGCATTTT	CASSTDRGGNQPQHF
-	-	TRBV21-1	TRBJ2-7	TGTGCCAGCAGCAAAGGGGTTAAGGACAAAAGCTCCTACGAGCAGTACTTC	CASSKGVKDKSSYEQYF
-	-	TRBV5-1	TRBJ2-3	TGCGCCAGCAGCTTGGGTCGGGTTCCAGATACGCAGTATTTT	CASSLGRVPDTQYF
few	TRBD2	TRBV5-8	TRBJ2-7	TGTGCCAGCAGCCCTGCGGGGGTTACCTACGAGCAGTACTTC	CASSPAGVTYEQYF
once	TRBD1	TRBV4-2	TRBJ1-1	TGTGCCAGCAGCCAAGATAGAGGACAGGGGGCGAACACTGAAGCTTTCTTT	CASSQDRGQGANTEAFF
few	TRBD2	TRBV15	TRBJ2-2	TGTGCCACCAGCTCGGGACTAGGGGGCACCGGGGAGCTGTTTTTT	CATSSGLGGTGELFF
-	TRBD2	TRBV19	TRBJ2-3	TGTGCCACGGGACTAGCGGGGGGGGATACGCAGTATTTT	CATGLAGGDTQYF
-	TRBD1	TRBV9	TRBJ1-2	TGTGCCAGCAGCGCTAATTACAGGGGGCTTAGTGGCTACACCTTC	CASSANYRGLSGYTF
few	TRBD1	TRBV6-4	TRBJ1-1	TGTGCCAGCAGGGAGACAGGGGGTCTTACTGAAGCTTTCTTT	CASRETGGLTEAFF
-	-	TRBV6-5	TRBJ1-2	TGTGCCAGCAGCGTCGACAGAGCCCCTTATGGCTACACCTTC	CASSVDRAPYGYTF
-	-	TRBV7-2	TRBJ1-5	TGTGCCAGCAGCTCGTGGCCTAGCAATCAGCCCCAGCATTTT	CASSSWPSNQPQHF
few	-	TRBV29-1	TRBJ1-1	TGCAGCACGAGGACTGGTAACACTGAAGCTTTCTTT	CSTRTGNTEAFF
-	-	TRBV5-4	TRBJ2-7	TGTGCCAGCAGTCCCTTCGGCAGGCACGAGCAGTACTTC	CASSPFGRHEQYF
few	-	TRBV5-6	TRBJ1-1	TGTGCCAGCAGCTTGGCGTCAGGTCGCGGGGCTTTCTTT	CASSLASGRGAFF